This T cell receptor beta chain was observed in a study of blood T cell repertoires in COVID-19. Study-wide background: The United States, Italy and Spain provided the acute and convalescent COVID-19 samples. Nucleic acid was either cDNA or gDNA, and it came from T cells, B-cell-depleted T cells, or PBMCs.

In the authors' workflow: Cell counts per sample came from amplifying reference gene primers. Generated by immunoSEQ multiplex PCR, the TCRdb table keeps only in-frame clones and is missing some. D and trimming were read from the DNA, whereas the V and J calls and clone size are those reported in that table. The sample lists some 90,000 clones; approximately 88% were seen once. The CDR3 consists of 16 residues. The germline V gene has CDR1 KGHSH and CDR2 LQKENI. The V and J ends lost 6 bases and 1 base, in that order; junction bases with no gene match: 7. Patients in Seattle were enrolled during active infection, then followed longitudinally.

The receptor was isolated from a middle-aged man with COVID-19, enrolled during active disease. The chain carries TRBV18 and TRBJ2-2; 8 bases are shared with TRBD1. The material sequenced was peripheral blood. The CDR3 region is CASSPGTGMNTGELFF. The CDR3 DNA is TGTGCCAGCTCCCCCGGGACAGGCATGAACACCGGGGAGCTGTTTTTT. The full variable domain, completed using reference TRBV18 and TRBJ2-2, is NAGVMQNPRHLVRRRGQEARLRCSPMKGHSHVYWYRQLPEEGLKFMVYLQKENIIDESGMPKERFSAEFPKEGPSILRIQQVVRGDSAAYFCASSPGTGMNTGELFFGEGSRLTVL.